This T cell receptor (beta chain) came from a study of beta chain features in type 1 diabetes. Overall study: Similarity in age, gender and cell yields was seen between patients and healthy donors. General observations from the study: Patients with Type 1 diabetes showed moderately but significantly shorter TCRB CDR3s in all four CD4+ subsets. Sequencing the cDNA could make cells with high TCR expression show up more than they should.

The CDR3 is 16 amino acids. V shed 5 bases, J shed 6 bases, and the junction held 12 bases outside the gene matches. CDR1 is SGHAT, CDR2 FQNNGV, per germline. Every bit of the isolated RNA underwent reverse transcription, so sequencing read expressed TCRB transcripts. Data came from immunoSEQ multiplex PCR; TCRdb stores just in-frame clones and leaves some out. The repertoire consists of a few hundred thousand clones, with 24% occurring once and the leading ten covering around 0.011%. In this sample, this clone turned up a few times. Its antigen is not known. Researchers reported sorting CD4+ naive, central memory, regulatory and stem cell-like memory cells via CD45RO/CCR7/CD25/CD127/CD95/CD27. Sort purity for all populations was recorded as exceeding 98%.

The chain carries TRBV11-2 and TRBJ2-1; TRBD2 aligns across 8 bases. The sample was naive CD4+ T cells from blood. This sequence was found in a woman between 25 and 40 years old with type 1 diabetes. This chain's CDR3 is CASSHLKFRGGNEQFF. Written as DNA, the CDR3 is TGTGCCAGCAGCCACCTCAAGTTCCGGGGGGGCAATGAGCAGTTCTTC.